This TCR beta chain was sequenced in a study of follicular helper T cells after annual influenza vaccination (dated by TCRdb to about 2017). Regarding the research as a whole: Blood was collected on days 0, 7 and 28 after each seasonal influenza vaccination. To study recall of cTfh clones, some subjects were followed across successive annual vaccinations spanning the 2013-2014, 2014-2015 and 2015-2016 seasons. One week after vaccination, a second recruited cohort of 12 to 13 subjects (Table S1) displayed a similar ICOS+CD38+ cTfh response. Multi-year samples were obtained from about 6 subjects, with two vaccination seasons covered for a few subjects and three seasons covered for two subjects. Samples from 2013-2014 were cryopreserved, whereas samples from about 2015 were processed immediately after collection.

This sample's time point label indicates: 2014-2015 season, 7 days after vaccination. Adults received seasonal inactivated influenza vaccine (Fluvarix), and TCRB sequencing tracked sorted blood CD4 subsets before and after vaccination. To be eligible, subjects had to live in the community and must not have received influenza vaccine in the previous 6 months. Influenza vaccine contraindications, substance abuse, HIV/AIDS, active malignancy, immunomodulatory medication and active illness such as respiratory infection were included among the exclusion criteria. At each time point, somewhere between about 40 and 110 mL of blood was taken. Non-naive CD4+CXCR5+PD-1+ cells were defined as circulating Tfh and were sorted into two fractions, ICOS+CD38+ and ICOS-CD38-. PBMC were isolated using Ficoll-Paque PLUS or SepMate separation. Before DNA extraction, cell subsets were sorted from PBMC on a BD FACS Aria.

From its cysteine to its phenylalanine, the CDR3 spans 16 amino acids. Only CDR3 DNA remains: 48 bases, in frame from the first base. A distance of 21 bases separates the germline ends of V and J, which lose 7 bases and 5 bases respectively. CDR1 and CDR2, looked up from the germline V gene (reference sequence), are SEHNR and FQNEAQ. The library was produced with the immunoSEQ multiplex PCR assay. Adaptive Biotechnologies carried out TCRB amplification, library preparation, sequencing and preliminary bioinformatics at Survey level resolution. For TCRB sequencing, genomic DNA from the sorted cTfh populations was amplified by multiplex PCR. The published analysis was carried out like this. In R, clonality was calculated as 1 minus the normalized Shannon entropy, and the Gini index was computed using the R package ineq. Overlap score was the summed counts of shared sequences divided by total counts of all sequences in both compared samples. The significance of shared clonotypes was tested with Fisher's exact test, assuming a theoretical repertoire of 10^7 TCRB sequences. TCRdb holds this immuneACCESS table with in-frame rearrangements only. Some clones are missing; in checked studies, unresolved V genes explain under half, and the rest has no known cause. Clonal size and the V and J genes are those of that table, whereas D and trimming came from the DNA. This sample gives 7,500 to 10,000 clones in total; approximately 80% of them show up just once. Of the sample, about 3.7% falls within the top ten clones.

Results and caveats for the whole study, not just this receptor: With successive annual vaccinations, a recurrent oligoclonal ICOS+CD38+ cTfh response was recalled, and this response contained tetramer and AIM influenza-specific clonotypes. Day 7 ICOS+CD38+ clones were most often found later in ICOS-CD38- cTfh, suggesting that subset may serve as a memory reservoir. Because only about 8.5-20% of the analyzed cells gave productive TCRB sequences, there was no way to sample rare clonotypes. ICOS+CD38+ cTfh clonality correlated with the frequency of that population, and its change correlated with the change in circulating plasmablast frequency.

To note about this clone: It has no known antigen specificity. Per-base qualities were not stored, and no clone one base away is much larger.

This material consisted of CXCR5+ CD38- circulating T follicular helper cells from blood, taken 7 days after influenza vaccination. According to the study, the label for this sample's cell subset or site signals: circulating Tfh, non-naive CD4+CXCR5+PD-1+ (ICOS+CD38+ or ICOS-CD38-). In this chain, TRBV7-9 is recombined with TRBJ2-1; TRBD2 is a weak D gene call, 6 bases matching. This receptor was obtained from an adult who received the influenza vaccine. The CDR3 corresponds to CASNTGRGGSNNEQFF. The DNA sequence is given as TGTGCCAGCAACACGGGGCGTGGGGGGAGCAACAATGAGCAGTTCTTC. This CDR3, with the reference TRBV7-9 and TRBJ2-1 proteins standing in past its ends, gives the full variable domain DTGVSQNPRHKITKRGQNVTFRCDPISEHNRLYWYRQTLGQGPEFLTYFQNEAQLEKSRLLSDRFSAERPKGSFSTLEIQRTEQGDSAMYLCASNTGRGGSNNEQFFGPGTRLTVL.